This T cell receptor (beta chain) emerged from a study of T cell responses to AZD1222 COVID-19 vaccine. Study-wide background: Investigators merged groups given second doses at roughly 4 or roughly 12 weeks. Whole-study findings and limits: The repertoires were collected only after the peak T cell response. The number of AZD1222 recipients seropositive at baseline was only five to seven. Spike-specific TCR breadth rose after two AZD1222 doses, and depth rose as well.

CDR3 size: 11 residues. Germline-derived CDR1 and CDR2 are DFQATT and SNEGSKA (reference sequence). Trimming stripped 3 bases from V and 3 bases from J, with 5 bases between. Produced via immunoSEQ multiplex PCR; TCRdb's table is partial and in-frame only. The sample consists of 100,000 or so clones, over 85% of them appearing once. Regarding this clone: Its target is not known.

The gene calls are TRBV20-1 and TRBJ1-1; a weak D match, TRBD1 (5 bases). Source: peripheral blood, taken on day 0 of AZD1222 vaccination. The TCR was taken from an adult in good health. CDR3: CSASRDTEAFF. For the CDR3, the DNA is TGCAGTGCTAGCAGGGACACTGAAGCTTTCTTT.